One sample yielded the 18 T cell receptor beta chains listed below, sequenced in a study of blood T cell repertoires in COVID-19. Assay used: immunoSEQ multiplex PCR; TCRdb lists only in-frame clones, some missing. The sample includes some 300,000 clones, roughly nine tenths of them seen just once. Sequenced material: PBMCs or T cells enriched from blood (not recorded which). These receptors came from a woman in her twenties or thirties who had recovered from COVID-19.

This clone was seen only once. The rearrangement uses TRBV6-2 or TRBV6-3 and TRBJ1-5; TRBD1 is a possible D gene (6 bases). V was cut by 5 bases and J by 1 base, with 12 bases left in between. CDR1 and CDR2 (germline): MNHEY, SVGEGT. The CDR3 length is 15 residues. Here the CDR3 reads CASSRRGGSNQPQHF. The CDR3 DNA follows: TGTGCCAGCAGTCGCAGGGGAGGGAGCAATCAGCCCCAGCATTTT.

The gene calls are TRBV11-3 and TRBJ2-3, with 7 bases matching TRBD1. Germline assignment: CDR1 SGHNT and CDR2 YENEEA. The CDR3 totals 17 residues. V gave up 3 bases and J gave up 0 bases; unmatched junction bases: 9. The CDR3 loop reads CASSLGSGQLSTDTQYF. Here the CDR3 DNA reads TGTGCCAGCAGCTTGGGGTCGGGACAGCTCAGCACAGATACGCAGTATTTT.

The rearrangement uses TRBV18 and TRBJ2-6; 14 bases align to TRBD2. The CDR3 is 21 residues long. With 3 bases clipped from V and 0 bases from J, the junction kept 10 bases outside the gene matches. Germline CDR1 KGHSH, CDR2 LQKENI. CDR3 protein: CASSPGLAGAPTSSGANVLTF. The CDR3 DNA follows: TGTGCCAGCTCACCGGGACTAGCGGGGGCCCCCACTAGCTCTGGGGCCAACGTCCTGACTTTC. The complete variable domain, with remaining parts taken from reference TRBV18 and TRBJ2-6, reads NAGVMQNPRHLVRRRGQEARLRCSPMKGHSHVYWYRQLPEEGLKFMVYLQKENIIDESGMPKERFSAEFPKEGPSILRIQQVVRGDSAAYFCASSPGLAGAPTSSGANVLTFGAGSRLTVL.

The chain has TRBV5-1 and TRBJ1-2; D unresolved. Trimming pared 0 bases from V and 2 bases from J, leaving 11 bases between. CDR1 SGHRS and CDR2 YFSETQ come from the germline V gene. The CDR3 length is 15 residues. CDR3 sequence: CASSLAPGGNYGYTF. In nucleotides, the CDR3 is TGCGCCAGCAGCTTGGCCCCAGGCGGGAACTATGGCTACACCTTC.

The chain is built from TRBV6-5 and TRBJ2-1; D uncertain. Germline V gene lookup returns CDR1 MNHEY and CDR2 SVGAGI. The CDR3 runs to 11 residues. The V gene lost 6 bases and the J gene lost 10 bases, with 10 bases spanning the gap. The CDR3 DNA sequence: TGTGCCAGCAGCTTTCAGGTGGAGCAGTTCTTC. This gives the protein CASSFQVEQFF.

The chain employs TRBV28 and TRBJ2-7, with D tentatively TRBD1 (7 bases). The length of the CDR3 is 14 residues. The germline V gene has CDR1 MDHEN and CDR2 SYDVKM. With 8 bases removed from V and 2 bases from J, the gap between germline ends came to 16 bases. In nucleotides, the CDR3 is TGTGCCAGCGGGACTTCACAGGGGCCCTACGAGCAGTACTTC. This sequence encodes CASGTSQGPYEQYF.

This clone was counted a few times. The genes are TRBV19 and TRBJ1-6, with D uncertain. CDR3 size: 15 residues. V was trimmed by 1 base and J by 2 bases, leaving 6 bases between them. In germline, CDR1 is LNHDA, CDR2 SQIVND (reference sequence). DNA of the CDR3: TGTGCCAGTAGTATAGCAGTAACCTATAATTCACCCCTCCACTTT. Its protein is CASSIAVTYNSPLHF. The full variable domain, rest sourced from reference TRBV19 and TRBJ1-6, is DGGITQSPKYLFRKEGQNVTLSCEQNLNHDAMYWYRQDPGQGLRLIYYSQIVNDFQKGDIAEGYSVSREKKESFPLTVTSAQKNPTAFYLCASSIAVTYNSPLHFGNGTRLTVT.

The chain links TRBV5-4 to TRBJ1-2; 8 bases align to TRBD1. CDR3 length equals 15 residues. V lost 4 bases, J lost 4 bases, and 9 bases stayed unmatched. In germline, CDR1 is SGHNT, CDR2 YYREEE (reference sequence). The CDR3 DNA reads TGTGCCAGCAGCCCGCCCCGACAGGGGACCTATGGCTACACCTTC. It translates to CASSPPRQGTYGYTF. The full variable domain, in which reference TRBV5-4 and TRBJ1-2 provide the parts outside the CDR3, is ETGVTQSPTHLIKTRGQQVTLRCSSQSGHNTVSWYQQALGQGPQFIFQYYREEENGRGNFPPRFSGLQFPNYSSELNVNALELDDSALYLCASSPPRQGTYGYTFGSGTRLTVV.

The chain uses TRBV6-5 and TRBJ1-6, with D possibly matching TRBD1 (5 bases). Trimming took off 6 bases at V and 6 bases at J, with 12 bases between the two ends. Germline loops: CDR1 MNHEY, CDR2 SVGAGI. The CDR3 runs to 14 residues. CDR3 protein: CASRPRGGNSPLHF. In DNA, the CDR3 is TGTGCCAGCAGACCCCGGGGGGGTAATTCACCCCTCCACTTT.

CDR3 nucleotide sequence: TGTGCCAGCAGTTATGGTAGGAGTTCCTACGAGCAGTACTTC. Protein: CASSYGRSSYEQYF. The V and J genes are TRBV6-5 and TRBJ2-7; D not certain. Germline loops: CDR1 MNHEY, CDR2 SVGAGI. The CDR3 contains 14 residues. Deletions cut 3 bases from V and 1 base from J, with 10 bases between.

This chain connects TRBV7-2 to TRBJ2-1; 10 bases align to TRBD2. CDR3 length equals 16 residues. CDR1 is SGHTA and CDR2 is FQGNSA in the germline V gene. Trimming cost V 4 bases and J 7 bases; bases outside gene matches: 10. The CDR3 nucleotides are TGTGCCAGCAGCTCAAGCGGTAGCGGGGGGAGGAATGAGCAGTTCTTC. It is translated as CASSSSGSGGRNEQFF.

The V gene is TRBV19, the J gene TRBJ1-4; D uncertain. Trimming took 10 bases from V and 1 from J, leaving 13 bases between them. Germline V CDR1 and CDR2: LNHDA, SQIVND (reference sequence). The CDR3 spans 14 residues. CDR3 DNA: TGTGCCACCACCGGTACGGGAACTAATGAAAAACTGTTTTTT. Protein sequence: CATTGTGTNEKLFF.

The gene calls are TRBV19 and TRBJ1-3, with D possibly being TRBD1 (6 bases). This CDR3 comprises 15 residues. V was pared by 6 bases and J by 0 bases, with 12 bases between. Germline V gene data show CDR1 as LNHDA and CDR2 as SQIVND (reference sequence). This chain's CDR3 is CASRPDRFSGNTIYF. CDR3 DNA sequence: TGTGCCAGTAGGCCCGACAGGTTCTCTGGAAACACCATATATTTT.

The chain joins TRBV18 to TRBJ1-2; TRBD1 matches at 8 bases. V shed 0 bases, J shed 8 bases, and the junction held 8 bases outside the gene matches. Germline CDR1 reads KGHSH; CDR2 reads LQKENI. The length of the CDR3 is 15 residues. CDR3 sequence (DNA): TGTGCCAGCTCACCACCTCGGACAGGGCGGGACGGCTACACCTTC. This translates into CASSPPRTGRDGYTF.

The chain links TRBV6-5 to TRBJ1-1, with unresolved D. This CDR3 spans 13 amino acids. Trimming removed 0 bases at V and 10 bases at J, with 12 bases between. CDR1 is MNHEY and CDR2 is SVGAGI in the germline V gene. The CDR3 is CASSYSRDVAAFF. The CDR3, as DNA: TGTGCCAGCAGTTACTCGAGGGATGTAGCAGCTTTCTTT.

The chain carries TRBV12-5 and TRBJ2-5, with TRBD2 identical over 11 bases. The CDR3 loop spans 16 amino acids. After removal of 8 bases from V and 1 base from J, the junction contained 9 bases not matched to a gene. CDR1 LGHNT and CDR2 FRNRAP come from the germline V gene. The CDR3 nucleotides read TGTGCTAGTCGAGGGGGACTAGCGGTCTTCCAAGAGACCCAGTACTTC. Translating it yields CASRGGLAVFQETQYF.

The V call is TRBV20-1, the J call TRBJ2-3, with 12 bases aligning to TRBD2. V was clipped by 3 bases and J by 4 bases; unmatched bases: 14. Per germline, CDR1 DFQATT and CDR2 SNEGSKA (reference sequence). The CDR3 extends over 18 amino acids. The CDR3 reads CSASGLAGGPSGADTQYF. For the CDR3, the DNA is TGCAGTGCTAGTGGTCTAGCGGGGGGGCCTTCAGGGGCAGATACGCAGTATTTT.

This chain connects TRBV3-1 (or the pseudogene TRBV3-2) to TRBJ1-2; D not certain. From germline, CDR1 is LGHDT and CDR2 YNNKEL (reference sequence). Trimming cost V 1 base and J 4 bases, with 10 bases left between them. CDR3 length: 14 residues. The CDR3 bases are TGTGCCAGCAGCCAAGCTGGGCAGCTCTATGGCTACACCTTC. It translates to CASSQAGQLYGYTF.